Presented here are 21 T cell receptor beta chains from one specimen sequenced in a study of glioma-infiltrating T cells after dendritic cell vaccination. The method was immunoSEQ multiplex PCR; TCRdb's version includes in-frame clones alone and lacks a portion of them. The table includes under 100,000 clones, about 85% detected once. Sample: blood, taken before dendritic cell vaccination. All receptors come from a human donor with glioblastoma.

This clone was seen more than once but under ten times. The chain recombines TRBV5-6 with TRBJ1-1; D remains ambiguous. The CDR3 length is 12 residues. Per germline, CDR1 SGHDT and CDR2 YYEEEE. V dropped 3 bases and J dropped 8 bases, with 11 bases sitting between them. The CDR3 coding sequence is TGTGCCAGCAGCTCCTGGACGGGAGAAGCTTTCTTT. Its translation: CASSSWTGEAFF.

The CDR3 loop is CASSFNGTGYPMSQPQHF. CDR3 nucleotide sequence: TGCGCCAGCAGCTTTAACGGGACAGGGTACCCTATGTCTCAGCCCCAGCATTTT. The rearrangement links TRBV5-1 to TRBJ1-5; 9 nucleotides match TRBD1. The trim removed 2 bases at V and 6 bases at J, leaving 15 bases unmatched. CDR1 SGHRS and CDR2 YFSETQ come from the germline V gene. The CDR3 is 18 residues long.

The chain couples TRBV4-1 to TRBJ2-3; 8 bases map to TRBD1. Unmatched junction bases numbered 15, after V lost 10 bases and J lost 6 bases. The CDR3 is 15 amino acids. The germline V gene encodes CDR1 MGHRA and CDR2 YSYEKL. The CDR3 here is CATSGGPTGQDTQYF. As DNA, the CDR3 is TGCGCCACCTCAGGGGGCCCCACCGGCCAGGATACGCAGTATTTT.

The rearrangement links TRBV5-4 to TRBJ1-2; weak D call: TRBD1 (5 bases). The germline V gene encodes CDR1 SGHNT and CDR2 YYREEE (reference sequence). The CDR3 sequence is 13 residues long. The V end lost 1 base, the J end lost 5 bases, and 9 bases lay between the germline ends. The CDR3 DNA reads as TGTGCCAGCAGCTTGTCAAAGGGGTATGGCTACACCTTC. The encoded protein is CASSLSKGYGYTF.

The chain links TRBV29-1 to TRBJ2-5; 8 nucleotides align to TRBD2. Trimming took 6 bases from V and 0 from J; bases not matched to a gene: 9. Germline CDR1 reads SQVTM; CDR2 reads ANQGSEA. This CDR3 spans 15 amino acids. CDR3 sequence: CSVGGERENQETQYF. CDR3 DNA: TGCAGCGTCGGGGGGGAGCGGGAGAACCAAGAGACCCAGTACTTC.

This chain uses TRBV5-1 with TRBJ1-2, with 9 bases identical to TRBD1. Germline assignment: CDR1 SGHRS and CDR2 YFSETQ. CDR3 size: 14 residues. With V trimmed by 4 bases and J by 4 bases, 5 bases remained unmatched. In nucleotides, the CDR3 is TGCGCCAGCAGCCAAGAGGGACAGGGCTATGGCTACACCTTC. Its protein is CASSQEGQGYGYTF. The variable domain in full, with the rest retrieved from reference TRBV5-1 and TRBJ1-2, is KAGVTQTPRYLIKTRGQQVTLSCSPISGHRSVSWYQQTPGQGLQFLFEYFSETQRNKGNFPGRFSGRQFSNSRSEMNVSTLELGDSALYLCASSQEGQGYGYTFGSGTRLTVV.

The chain's CDR3 is CASSLEGGRWYNEQFF. CDR3 sequence (DNA): TGCGCCAGCAGCTTGGAGGGCGGGAGATGGTACAATGAGCAGTTCTTC. The chain links TRBV5-1 to TRBJ2-1, with TRBD2 matching over 7 bases. The trim removed 0 bases at V and 4 bases at J, leaving 7 bases unmatched. The CDR3 loop spans 16 amino acids. Germline-derived CDR1 and CDR2 are SGHRS and YFSETQ. Together with reference TRBV5-1 and TRBJ2-1, the CDR3 gives the full variable domain: KAGVTQTPRYLIKTRGQQVTLSCSPISGHRSVSWYQQTPGQGLQFLFEYFSETQRNKGNFPGRFSGRQFSNSRSEMNVSTLELGDSALYLCASSLEGGRWYNEQFFGPGTRLTVL.

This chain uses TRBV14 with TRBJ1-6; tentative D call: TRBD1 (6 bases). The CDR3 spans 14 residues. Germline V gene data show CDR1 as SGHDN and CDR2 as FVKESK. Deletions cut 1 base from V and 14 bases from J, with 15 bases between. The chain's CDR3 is CASSQAVTGVTLHF. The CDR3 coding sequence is TGTGCCAGCAGCCAAGCTGTGACAGGCGTCACCCTCCACTTT.

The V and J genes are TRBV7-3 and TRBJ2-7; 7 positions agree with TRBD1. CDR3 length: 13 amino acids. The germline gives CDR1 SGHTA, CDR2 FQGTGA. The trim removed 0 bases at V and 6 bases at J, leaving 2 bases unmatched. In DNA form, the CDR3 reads TGTGCCAGCAGCTTAACGACAGGGACCGAGCAGTACTTC. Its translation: CASSLTTGTEQYF.

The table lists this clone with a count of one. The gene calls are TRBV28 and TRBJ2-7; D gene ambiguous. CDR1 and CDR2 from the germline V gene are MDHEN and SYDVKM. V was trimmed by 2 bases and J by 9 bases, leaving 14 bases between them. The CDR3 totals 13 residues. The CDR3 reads CASSLRATLGQYF. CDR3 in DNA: TGTGCCAGCAGTTTAAGAGCCACCCTCGGGCAGTACTTC.

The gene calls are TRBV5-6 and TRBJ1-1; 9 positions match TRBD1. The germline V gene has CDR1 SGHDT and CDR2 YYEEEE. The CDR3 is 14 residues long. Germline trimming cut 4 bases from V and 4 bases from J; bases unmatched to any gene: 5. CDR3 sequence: CASSVGQGITEAFF. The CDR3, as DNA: TGTGCCAGCAGCGTCGGACAGGGGATCACTGAAGCTTTCTTT.

The CDR3 nucleotides are TGCGCCAGCACCTACAGGGAGCTGAGCACAGATACGCAGTATTTT. The encoded protein is CASTYRELSTDTQYF. The rearrangement links TRBV5-1 to TRBJ2-3, with D maybe TRBD1 (6 bases). Trimming cost V 6 bases and J 0 bases, with 14 bases left between them. The CDR3 covers 15 residues. The germline V gene has CDR1 SGHRS and CDR2 YFSETQ.

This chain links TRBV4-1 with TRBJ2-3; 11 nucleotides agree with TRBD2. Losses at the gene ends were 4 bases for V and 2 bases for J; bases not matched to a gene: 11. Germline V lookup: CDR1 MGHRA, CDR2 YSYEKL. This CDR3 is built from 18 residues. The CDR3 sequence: CASSPGTSGGPATDTQYF. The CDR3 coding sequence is TGCGCCAGCAGCCCGGGGACTAGCGGCGGTCCTGCCACAGATACGCAGTATTTT.

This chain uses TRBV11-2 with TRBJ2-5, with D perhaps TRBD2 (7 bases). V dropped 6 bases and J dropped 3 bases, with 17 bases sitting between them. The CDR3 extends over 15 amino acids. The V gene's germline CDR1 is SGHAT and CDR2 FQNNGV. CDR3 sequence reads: CASRKPGGGEETQYF. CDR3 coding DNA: TGTGCCAGCAGGAAACCGGGGGGCGGGGAAGAGACCCAGTACTTC.

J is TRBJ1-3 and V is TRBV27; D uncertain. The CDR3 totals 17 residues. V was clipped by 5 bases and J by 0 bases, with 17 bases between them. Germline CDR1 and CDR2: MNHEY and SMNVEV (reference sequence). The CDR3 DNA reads TGTGCCAGCAGTCCAGAGACACGGACTTACTCTGGAAACACCATATATTTT. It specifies CASSPETRTYSGNTIYF.

CDR3 DNA sequence: TGTGCCAGCTCACCGGGACTAGCATATGAGCAGTTCTTC. As protein: CASSPGLAYEQFF. The chain joins TRBV18 to TRBJ2-1; TRBD2 aligns across 9 bases. From germline, CDR1 is KGHSH and CDR2 LQKENI. V shed 3 bases, J shed 8 bases, and the junction held 2 bases outside the gene matches. CDR3 length: 13 residues.

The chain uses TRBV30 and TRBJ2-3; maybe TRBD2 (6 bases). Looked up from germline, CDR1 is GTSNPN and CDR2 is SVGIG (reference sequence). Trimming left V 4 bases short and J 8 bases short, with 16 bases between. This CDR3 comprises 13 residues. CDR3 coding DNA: TGTGCCTGGACCGGAGGGTTTGGAGGTACGCAGTATTTT. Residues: CAWTGGFGGTQYF.

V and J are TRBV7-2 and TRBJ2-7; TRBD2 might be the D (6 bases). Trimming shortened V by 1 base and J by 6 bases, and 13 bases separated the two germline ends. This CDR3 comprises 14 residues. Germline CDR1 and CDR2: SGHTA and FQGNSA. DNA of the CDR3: TGTGCCAGCAGCTTAGTCCCGGGAGCGGTCGAGCAGTACTTC. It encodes CASSLVPGAVEQYF.

The DNA for the CDR3 is TGTGCCAGCAGCCTTAAAGGGGCGGGAAAGACCCAGTACTTC. It yields the protein CASSLKGAGKTQYF. This chain joins TRBV7-2 and TRBJ2-5; a weak D match, TRBD2 (6 bases). Trimming took 5 bases from V and 6 from J, leaving 16 bases between them. CDR1 SGHTA and CDR2 FQGNSA come from the germline V gene. There are 14 residues in the CDR3.

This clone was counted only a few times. The CDR3 DNA sequence: TGTGCCAGCAATAGTAAGGGGCAAAATTCCGAAAAACTGTTTTTT. This encodes CASNSKGQNSEKLFF. The V gene is TRBV6-6, the J gene TRBJ1-4; D possibly corresponds to TRBD1 (5 bases). With 7 bases removed from V and 8 bases from J, the gap between germline ends came to 20 bases. There are 15 residues in the CDR3. The germline V gene encodes CDR1 MNHNY and CDR2 SVGAGI (reference sequence).

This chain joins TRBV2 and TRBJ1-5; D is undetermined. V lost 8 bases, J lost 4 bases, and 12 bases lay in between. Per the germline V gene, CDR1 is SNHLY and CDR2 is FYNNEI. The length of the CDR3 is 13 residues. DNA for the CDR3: TGTGCCAGCCGATACGAGGGAAATCAGCCCCAGCATTTT. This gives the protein CASRYEGNQPQHF.